A selection of T cell receptor beta chains follows, all from one sample in a study of T cells in localized non-small cell lung cancer. Data came from immunoSEQ multiplex PCR; TCRdb stores just in-frame clones and leaves some out. Of about 78,000 clones listed, 84% were seen once; the top ten hold 2.8%. Source: peripheral blood, taken before any cancer treatment. Receptors were obtained from a man between 35 and 75 years old with stage I lung adenocarcinoma. Each CDR3 is given with its conserved first and last residue. D genes are given only for firm matches. The listing skips clone size in some rows; elsewhere it reads once, few, many or a size class.

D gene,J gene,clone size,V gene,CDR3 DNA,CDR3 protein
.,TRBJ2-7,.,TRBV6-5,TGTGCCAGCAGTTACTCGCGGGTCCACGAGCAGTACTTC,CASSYSRVHEQYF
TRBD2,TRBJ2-3,.,TRBV7-8,TGTGCCAGCAGCTTAGCCTACCCCCGGGGGGTAGATACGCAGTATTTT,CASSLAYPRGVDTQYF
TRBD1,TRBJ1-4,.,TRBV7-9,TGTGCCAGCAGCTCCAGGACGGGACAGGGATTTGAAAAACTGTTTTTT,CASSSRTGQGFEKLFF
.,TRBJ1-1,.,TRBV30,TGTGCCTGGGGTGGTCGGTGGGCTGAAGCTTTCTTT,CAWGGRWAEAFF
.,TRBJ2-2,.,TRBV11-2,TGTGCCAGCAGCTTTCACAGGGTCACCGGGGAGCTGTTTTTT,CASSFHRVTGELFF
TRBD2,TRBJ2-7,.,TRBV6-6,TGTGCCAGCAGGGACCGACTAGCGGGAGACTACGAGCAGTACTTC,CASRDRLAGDYEQYF
TRBD1,TRBJ2-5,.,TRBV7-9,TGTGCCAGCAGCGTGGGGGACAGGGGTTCTAGAGAGACCCAGTACTTC,CASSVGDRGSRETQYF
TRBD2,TRBJ2-3,.,TRBV6-1,TGTGCCAGCAGTGAAGATGGGACTAGCGGGAGGGCCCTCAGCACAGATACGCAGTATTTT,CASSEDGTSGRALSTDTQYF
.,TRBJ1-1,few,TRBV18,TGTGCCAGCTCACGGCCGGGGGGGCCCAACACTGAAGCTTTCTTT,CASSRPGGPNTEAFF
.,TRBJ2-7,.,TRBV5-1,TGCGCCAGCAGCCCAACCGAGGGTGGGGAGCAGTACTTC,CASSPTEGGEQYF
.,TRBJ2-7,.,TRBV2,TGTGCCAGCAGAAGGGCTACCGCCGAGCAGTACTTC,CASRRATAEQYF
TRBD1,TRBJ1-2,.,TRBV19,TGTGCCAGTAGTATAGGACAGGGCGGCTATGGCTACACCTTC,CASSIGQGGYGYTF
.,TRBJ2-1,.,TRBV5-4,TGTGCCAGCAGCGCACCCGATGGGACGAATGAGCAGTTCTTC,CASSAPDGTNEQFF
.,TRBJ1-5,.,TRBV6-6,TGTGCCAGCACTCCCAGGGTAGCTAATCAGCCCCAGCATTTT,CASTPRVANQPQHF
.,TRBJ1-1,.,TRBV18,TGTGCCAGCTCACCAGGGGGCTCGACTGAAGCTTTCTTT,CASSPGGSTEAFF
TRBD1,TRBJ2-7,.,TRBV4-3,TGCGCCAGCAGCGACCTACAGGGGGCGACGGGAGAGCAGTACTTC,CASSDLQGATGEQYF
TRBD2,TRBJ2-2,.,TRBV4-1,TGCGCCAGCAGCCAATTGCCGGGCGGTTATATAGCGGGAGAAAAGACCGGGGAGCTGTTTTTT,CASSQLPGGYIAGEKTGELFF
TRBD1,TRBJ1-1,.,TRBV2,TGTGCCAGCAGTACAATGGGACAGGAGAACACTGAAGCTTTCTTT,CASSTMGQENTEAFF